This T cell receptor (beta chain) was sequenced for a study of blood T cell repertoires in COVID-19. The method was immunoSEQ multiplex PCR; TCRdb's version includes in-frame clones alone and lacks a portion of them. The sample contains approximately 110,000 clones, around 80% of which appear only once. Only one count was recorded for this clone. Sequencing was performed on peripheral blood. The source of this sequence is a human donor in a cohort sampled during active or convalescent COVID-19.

The CDR3: CASSHRPLAADEQYF. As DNA, the CDR3 is TGCGCCAGCAGCCATCGGCCACTAGCGGCAGACGAGCAGTACTTC. The chain has TRBV4-1 and TRBJ2-7; 8 bases match TRBD2. V lost 3 bases to trimming and J lost 5 bases; unmatched junction nucleotides: 9. CDR3 length: 15 residues. Germline lookup yields CDR1 MGHRA and CDR2 YSYEKL.